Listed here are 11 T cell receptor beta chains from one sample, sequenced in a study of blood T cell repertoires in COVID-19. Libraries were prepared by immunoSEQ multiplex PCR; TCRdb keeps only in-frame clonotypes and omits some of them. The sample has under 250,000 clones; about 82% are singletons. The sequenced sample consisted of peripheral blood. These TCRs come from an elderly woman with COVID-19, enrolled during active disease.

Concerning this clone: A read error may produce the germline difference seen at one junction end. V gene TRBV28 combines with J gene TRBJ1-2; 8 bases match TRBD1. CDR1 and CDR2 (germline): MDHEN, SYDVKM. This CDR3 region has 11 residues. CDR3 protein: CASSIDRGVLF. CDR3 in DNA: TGTGCCAGCAGCATCGACAGGGGTGTTCTATTC.

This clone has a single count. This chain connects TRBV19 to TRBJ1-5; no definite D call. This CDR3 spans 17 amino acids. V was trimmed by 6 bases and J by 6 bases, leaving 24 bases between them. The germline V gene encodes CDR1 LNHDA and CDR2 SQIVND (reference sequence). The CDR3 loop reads CASRSVGSVAGSQPQHF. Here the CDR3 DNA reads TGTGCCAGTAGGTCAGTAGGCAGTGTCGCGGGGAGTCAGCCCCAGCATTTT.

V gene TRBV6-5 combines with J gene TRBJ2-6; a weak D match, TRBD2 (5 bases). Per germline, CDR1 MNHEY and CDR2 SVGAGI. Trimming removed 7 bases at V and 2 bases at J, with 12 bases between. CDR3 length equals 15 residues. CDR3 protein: CASTPWRAGANVLTF. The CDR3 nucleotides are TGTGCCAGCACCCCCTGGCGGGCTGGGGCCAACGTCCTGACTTTC.

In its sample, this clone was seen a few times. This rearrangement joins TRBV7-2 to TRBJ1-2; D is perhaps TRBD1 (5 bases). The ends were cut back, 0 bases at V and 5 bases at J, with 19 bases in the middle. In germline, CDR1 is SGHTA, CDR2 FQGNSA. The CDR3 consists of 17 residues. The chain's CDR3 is CASSLARGIGLSYGYTF. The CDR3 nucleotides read TGTGCCAGCAGCTTAGCTAGGGGTATTGGATTGAGTTATGGCTACACCTTC.

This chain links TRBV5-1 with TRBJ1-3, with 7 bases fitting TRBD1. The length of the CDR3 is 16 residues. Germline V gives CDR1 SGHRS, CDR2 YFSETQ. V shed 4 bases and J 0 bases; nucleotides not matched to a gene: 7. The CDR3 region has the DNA TGCGCCAGCAGCGGATCGGGACAGCTCTCTGGAAACACCATATATTTT. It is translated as CASSGSGQLSGNTIYF.

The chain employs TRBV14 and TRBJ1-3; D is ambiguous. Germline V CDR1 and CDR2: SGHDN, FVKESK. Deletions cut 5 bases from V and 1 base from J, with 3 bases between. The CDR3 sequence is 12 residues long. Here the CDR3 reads CASSTSGNTIYF. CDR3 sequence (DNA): TGTGCCAGCAGCACTTCTGGAAACACCATATATTTT.

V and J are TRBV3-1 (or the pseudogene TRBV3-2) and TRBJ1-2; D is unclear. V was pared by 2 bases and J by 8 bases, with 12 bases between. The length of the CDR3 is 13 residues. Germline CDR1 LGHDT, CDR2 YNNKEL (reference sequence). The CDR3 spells CASSQPPVGGYTF. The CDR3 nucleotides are TGTGCCAGCAGCCAACCTCCGGTGGGCGGCTACACCTTC.

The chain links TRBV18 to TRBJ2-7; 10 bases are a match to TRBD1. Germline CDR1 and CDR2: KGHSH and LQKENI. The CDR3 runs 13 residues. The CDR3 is CASAPGQGYEQYV. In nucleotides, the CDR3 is TGTGCCAGCGCACCGGGACAGGGGTACGAGCAGTACGTC.

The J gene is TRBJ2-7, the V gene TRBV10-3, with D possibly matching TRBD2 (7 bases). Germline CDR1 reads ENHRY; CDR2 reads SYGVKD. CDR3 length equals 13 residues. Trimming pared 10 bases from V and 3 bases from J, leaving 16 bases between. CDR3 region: CATGGRQHYEQYV. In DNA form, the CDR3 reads TGTGCCACCGGGGGGCGGCAGCACTACGAGCAGTACGTC.

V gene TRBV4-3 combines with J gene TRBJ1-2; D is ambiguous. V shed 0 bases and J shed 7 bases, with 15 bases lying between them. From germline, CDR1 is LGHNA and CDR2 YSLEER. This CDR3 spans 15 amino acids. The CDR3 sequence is CASSQDRGWRVGYTF. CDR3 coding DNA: TGCGCCAGCAGCCAAGATCGAGGGTGGAGGGTTGGCTACACCTTC.

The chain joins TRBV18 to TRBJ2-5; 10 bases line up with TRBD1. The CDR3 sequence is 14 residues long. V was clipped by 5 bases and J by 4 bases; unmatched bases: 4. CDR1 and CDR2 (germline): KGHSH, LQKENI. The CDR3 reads CASSSGQGRETQYF. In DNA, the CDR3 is TGTGCCAGCTCATCGGGACAGGGGCGAGAGACCCAGTACTTC.